A single sample is the source of the 8 T cell receptor beta chains below, sequenced in a study of cytomegalovirus exposure and HLA in healthy donors (dated by TCRdb to 2015 to 2018). Receptors were amplified or captured by the immunoSEQ multiplex PCR assay. For the multiplex PCR, a mixture combining 60 forward primers for TCR Vbeta segments and 13 reverse primers for TCR Jbeta segments was used. This is the immuneACCESS table as TCRdb keeps it, with only in-frame sequences that have V and J called. A part of the clones is gone; compared with another copy, unresolved V genes explain less than half, and the rest is unexplained. This sample holds about 190,000 clones; about four fifths were observed only once. Together, the top ten hold approximately 2.4% of the sample. The specimen was PBMCs. These receptors all stem from a woman in her forties or fifties in good health and CMV-seropositive.

The chain carries TRBV7-3 and TRBJ2-1; 8 nucleotides align to TRBD2. V was pared by 0 bases and J by 0 bases, with 1 base of the junction left unmatched. Germline V gene lookup returns CDR1 SGHTA and CDR2 FQGTGA. The CDR3 runs 16 residues. CDR3 sequence (DNA): TGTGCCAGCAGCTTAACTAGCGGGGACTCCTACAATGAGCAGTTCTTC. Encoded protein: CASSLTSGDSYNEQFF.

J is TRBJ2-3 and V is TRBV4-2; 7 nucleotides match TRBD2. With V trimmed by 1 base and J by 2 bases, 9 bases remained unmatched. This CDR3 spans 17 amino acids. Germline V gene sequence: CDR1 LGHNA, CDR2 YNFKEQ. The CDR3 loop is CASSQVSGGGPTDTQYF. In DNA, the CDR3 is TGTGCCAGCAGCCAAGTAAGCGGCGGGGGACCCACAGATACGCAGTATTTT.

The rearrangement joins TRBV7-2 to TRBJ2-7, with TRBD1 matching 8 bases. The CDR3 sequence is 15 residues long. Trimming at V came to 5 bases and at J to 6 bases, leaving 12 bases not matched to a gene. Per germline, CDR1 SGHTA and CDR2 FQGNSA. This chain's CDR3 is CASSTGAAGGVEQYF. CDR3 coding DNA: TGTGCCAGCAGCACAGGGGCGGCAGGGGGCGTCGAGCAGTACTTC.

On this clone itself: The junction does not match germline at one end; this may be a read error. The chain links TRBV7-9 to TRBJ2-7; D perhaps matches TRBD1 (6 bases). The CDR3 runs to 13 residues. CDR1 is SEHNR and CDR2 is FQNEAQ in the germline V gene (reference sequence). CDR3 region: CSSNRDGSYEQYF. CDR3 coding DNA: TGTTCCAGCAACAGGGACGGCTCCTACGAGCAGTACTTC.

J is TRBJ1-2 and V is TRBV7-2; 7 bases line up with TRBD1. CDR3 length: 14 residues. With V trimmed by 1 base and J by 4 bases, 3 bases remained unmatched. CDR1 and CDR2 (germline): SGHTA, FQGNSA. In DNA, the CDR3 is TGTGCCAGCAGCTTAGGGGACAGCTTCTATGGCTACACCTTC. Translated: CASSLGDSFYGYTF.

J is TRBJ1-5 and V is TRBV5-6; D is possibly TRBD1 (5 bases). The CDR3 is 16 residues long. The V end was cut by 1 base, the J end by 5 bases, with 16 bases between. Germline CDR1 is SGHDT and CDR2 is YYEEEE. CDR3 loop: CASSLYRGGSDQPQHF. The CDR3 coding sequence is TGTGCCAGCAGCTTGTATCGGGGGGGGTCGGATCAGCCCCAGCATTTT.

The chain uses TRBV10-3 and TRBJ2-4, with 10 positions matching TRBD1. CDR1 and CDR2 (germline): ENHRY, SYGVKD. This CDR3 is 16 amino acids long. V lost 5 bases and J lost 6; bases outside the gene matches: 10. CDR3 amino acids: CAISPSDRDRGNIQYF. The DNA of the CDR3 is TGTGCCATCAGTCCCTCCGACCGGGACAGGGGAAACATTCAGTACTTC.

This clone was observed a handful of times. V usage is TRBV2 and J usage is TRBJ1-5, with 9 bases that match TRBD1. The germline V gene encodes CDR1 SNHLY and CDR2 FYNNEI. J lost 2 bases, V lost 8 bases, and 10 bases had no gene match. The CDR3 has 16 residues. The CDR3 nucleotides read TGTGCCAGCCGGGACAGGGTTTTAGGGGGCAATCAGCCCCAGCATTTT. Translated: CASRDRVLGGNQPQHF.